A selection of T cell receptor beta chains follows, all from one sample in a study of blood T cell repertoires in COVID-19. Only in-frame clones appear in the TCRdb table, and some are missing; sequencing was by immunoSEQ multiplex PCR. The sample carries around 500,000 clones, 70% to 90% recorded once. The specimen was PBMCs or T cells enriched from blood (not recorded which). Receptor source: a woman aged 55-70 years who had recovered from COVID-19. Each CDR3 is given with its conserved first and last residue. A D gene is named only where the DNA matches it firmly. Clone size, where shown, is once, few, many, or a class for clones that have expanded.

abundance	j_gene	v_gene	d_gene	CDR3aa	CDR3nt
NA	TRBJ1-5	TRBV28	TRBD1	CASSARQGSNQPQHF	TGTGCCAGCAGCGCCAGACAGGGGAGCAATCAGCCCCAGCATTTT
NA	TRBJ2-1	TRBV6-4	NA	CASSDSLSGFPYNEQFF	TGTGCCAGCAGTGACTCGTTATCCGGGTTCCCCTACAATGAGCAGTTCTTC
NA	TRBJ2-2	TRBV6-4	NA	CASSDYRRGNTGELFF	TGTGCCAGCAGTGACTACCGGCGGGGGAACACCGGGGAGCTGTTTTTT
few	TRBJ1-1	TRBV5-1	TRBD1	CASSSGQGNTEAFF	TGCGCCAGCAGCTCTGGACAGGGGAACACTGAAGCTTTCTTT
NA	TRBJ2-1	TRBV5-6	NA	CASSLQGKSYNEQFF	TGTGCCAGCAGCTTGCAGGGAAAATCCTACAATGAGCAGTTCTTC
NA	TRBJ2-1	TRBV6-1	TRBD2	CASSEYRGGGSYNEQFF	TGTGCCAGCAGTGAATATCGCGGGGGGGGTTCCTACAATGAGCAGTTCTTC
NA	TRBJ1-2	TRBV5-1	TRBD1	CASSPGTANYGYTF	TGCGCCAGCAGCCCCGGGACAGCCAACTATGGCTACACCTTC
few	TRBJ2-1	TRBV7-9	TRBD2	CASSFPTSGGFYNEQFF	TGTGCCAGCAGCTTTCCGACTAGCGGGGGATTTTACAATGAGCAGTTCTTC
NA	TRBJ1-4	TRBV4-1	NA	CASSTLITEKLFF	TGCGCCAGCAGCACCCTAATTACCGAAAAACTGTTTTTT
NA	TRBJ1-5	TRBV6-5	NA	CASRPRDNQPQHF	TGTGCCAGCAGGCCCCGGGACAATCAGCCCCAGCATTTT